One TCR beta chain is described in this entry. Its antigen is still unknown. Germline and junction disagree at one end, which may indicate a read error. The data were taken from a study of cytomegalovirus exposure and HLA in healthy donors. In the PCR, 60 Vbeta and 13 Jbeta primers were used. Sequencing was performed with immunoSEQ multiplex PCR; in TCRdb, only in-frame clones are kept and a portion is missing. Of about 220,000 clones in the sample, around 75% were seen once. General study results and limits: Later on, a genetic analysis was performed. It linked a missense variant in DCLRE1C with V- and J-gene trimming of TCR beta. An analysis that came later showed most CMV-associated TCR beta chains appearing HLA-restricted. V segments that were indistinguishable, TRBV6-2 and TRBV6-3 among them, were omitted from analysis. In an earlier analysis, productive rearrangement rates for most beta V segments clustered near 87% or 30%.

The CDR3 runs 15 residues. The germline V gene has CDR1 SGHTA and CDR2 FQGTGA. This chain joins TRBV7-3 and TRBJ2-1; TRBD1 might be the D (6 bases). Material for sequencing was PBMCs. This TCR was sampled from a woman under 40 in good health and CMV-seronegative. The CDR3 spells CSSSSYRGSYNEQFF. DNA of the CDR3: TGTTCCAGCAGCTCCTATAGGGGGTCCTACAATGAGCAGTTCTTC.